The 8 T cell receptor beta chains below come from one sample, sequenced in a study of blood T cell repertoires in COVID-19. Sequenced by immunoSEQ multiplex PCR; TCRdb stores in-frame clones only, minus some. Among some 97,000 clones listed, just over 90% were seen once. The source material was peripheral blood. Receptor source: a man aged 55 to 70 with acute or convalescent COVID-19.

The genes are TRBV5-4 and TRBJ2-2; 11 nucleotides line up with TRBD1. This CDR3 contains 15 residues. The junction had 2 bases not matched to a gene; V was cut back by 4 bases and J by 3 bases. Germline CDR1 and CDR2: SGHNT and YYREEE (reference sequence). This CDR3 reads CASSRDRGYTGELFF. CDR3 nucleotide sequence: TGTGCCAGCAGCCGGGACAGGGGGTACACCGGGGAGCTGTTTTTT.

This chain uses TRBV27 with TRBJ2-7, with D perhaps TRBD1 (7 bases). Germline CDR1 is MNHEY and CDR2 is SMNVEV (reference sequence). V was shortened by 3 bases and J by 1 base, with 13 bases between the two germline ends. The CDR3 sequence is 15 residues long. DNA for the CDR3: TGTGCCAGCAGTTTCCAGGGGGGCCGGTCCTACGAGCAGTACTTC. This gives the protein CASSFQGGRSYEQYF.

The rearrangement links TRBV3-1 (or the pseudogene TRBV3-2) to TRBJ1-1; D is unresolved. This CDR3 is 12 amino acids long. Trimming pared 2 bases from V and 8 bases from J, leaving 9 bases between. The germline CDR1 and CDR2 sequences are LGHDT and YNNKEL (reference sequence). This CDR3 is CASSQSVGEAFF. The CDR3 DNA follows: TGTGCCAGCAGCCAATCGGTCGGGGAAGCTTTCTTT.

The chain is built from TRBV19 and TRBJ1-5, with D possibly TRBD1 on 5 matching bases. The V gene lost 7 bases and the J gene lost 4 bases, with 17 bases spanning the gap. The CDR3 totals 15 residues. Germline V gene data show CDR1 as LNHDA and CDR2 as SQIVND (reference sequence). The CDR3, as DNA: TGTGCCAGTAAAGGAAATGGCCAGGGTAATCAGCCCCAGCATTTT. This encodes CASKGNGQGNQPQHF. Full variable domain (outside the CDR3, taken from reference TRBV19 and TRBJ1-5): DGGITQSPKYLFRKEGQNVTLSCEQNLNHDAMYWYRQDPGQGLRLIYYSQIVNDFQKGDIAEGYSVSREKKESFPLTVTSAQKNPTAFYLCASKGNGQGNQPQHFGDGTRLSIL.

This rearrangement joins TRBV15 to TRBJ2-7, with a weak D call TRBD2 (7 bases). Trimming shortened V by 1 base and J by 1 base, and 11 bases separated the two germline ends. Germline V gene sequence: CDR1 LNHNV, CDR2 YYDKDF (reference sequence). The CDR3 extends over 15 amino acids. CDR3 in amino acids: CATSRGRGHSYEQYF. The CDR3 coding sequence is TGTGCCACCAGCAGAGGGCGGGGGCATTCCTACGAGCAGTACTTC.

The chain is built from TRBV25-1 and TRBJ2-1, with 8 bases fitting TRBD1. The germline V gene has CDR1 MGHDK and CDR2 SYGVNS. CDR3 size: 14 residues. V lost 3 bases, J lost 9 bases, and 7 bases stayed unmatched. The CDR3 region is CASSDEDRAVEQFF. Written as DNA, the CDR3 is TGTGCCAGCAGTGATGAGGACAGGGCGGTTGAGCAGTTCTTC.

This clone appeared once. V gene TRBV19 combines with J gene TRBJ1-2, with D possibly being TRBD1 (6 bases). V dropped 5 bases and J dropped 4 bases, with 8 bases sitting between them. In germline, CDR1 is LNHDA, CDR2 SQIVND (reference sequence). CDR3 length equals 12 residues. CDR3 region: CASSSDSYGYTF. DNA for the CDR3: TGTGCCAGTAGTTCGGACAGCTATGGCTACACCTTC.

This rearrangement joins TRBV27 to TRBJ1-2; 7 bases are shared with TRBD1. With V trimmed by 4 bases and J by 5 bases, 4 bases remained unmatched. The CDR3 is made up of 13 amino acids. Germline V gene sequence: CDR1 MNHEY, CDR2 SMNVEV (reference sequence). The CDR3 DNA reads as TGTGCCAGCAGTTCAGGGGGGAGGTATGGCTACACCTTC. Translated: CASSSGGRYGYTF.